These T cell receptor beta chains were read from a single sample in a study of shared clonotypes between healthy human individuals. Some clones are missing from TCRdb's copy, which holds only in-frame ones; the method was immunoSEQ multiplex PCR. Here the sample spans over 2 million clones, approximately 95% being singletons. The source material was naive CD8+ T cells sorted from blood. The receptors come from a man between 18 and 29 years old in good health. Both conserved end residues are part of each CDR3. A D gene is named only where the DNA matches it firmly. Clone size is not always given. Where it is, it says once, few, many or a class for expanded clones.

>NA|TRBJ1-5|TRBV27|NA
CASSLGDGQPQHF
TGTGCCAGCAGTTTAGGGGATGGGCAGCCCCAGCATTTT
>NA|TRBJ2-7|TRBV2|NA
CASSEGLPYEQYF
TGTGCCAGCAGTGAAGGACTTCCCTACGAGCAGTACTTC
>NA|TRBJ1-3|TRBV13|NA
CASSSRGVGAGNTIYF
TGTGCCAGCAGCTCCCGGGGGGTAGGGGCCGGAAACACCATATATTTT
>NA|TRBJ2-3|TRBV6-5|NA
CASSYSWVHDTDTQYF
TGTGCCAGCAGTTACTCGTGGGTCCATGACACAGATACGCAGTATTTT
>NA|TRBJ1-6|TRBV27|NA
CASSLSVGNSPLHF
TGTGCCAGCAGTTTAAGTGTCGGTAATTCACCCCTCCACTTT
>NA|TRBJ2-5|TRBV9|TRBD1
CASSAETGVGETQYF
TGTGCCAGCAGCGCTGAAACAGGGGTTGGAGAGACCCAGTACTTC
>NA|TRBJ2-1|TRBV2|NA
CASSAGPGLKDEQFF
TGTGCCAGCAGTGCCGGCCCGGGGCTCAAGGATGAGCAGTTCTTC
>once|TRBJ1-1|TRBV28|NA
CASLSVGGTEAFF
TGTGCCAGCCTTTCAGTGGGGGGAACTGAAGCTTTCTTT
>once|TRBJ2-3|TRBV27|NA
CASSSSRADTQYF
TGTGCCAGCAGTTCTTCCCGTGCAGATACGCAGTATTTT
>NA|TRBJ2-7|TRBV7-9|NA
CASSPYGTYEQYF
TGTGCCAGCAGCCCCTACGGCACCTACGAGCAGTACTTC
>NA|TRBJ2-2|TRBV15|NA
CATSRDVGDVKLFF
TGTGCCACCAGCAGAGATGTGGGGGATGTAAAGCTGTTTTTT
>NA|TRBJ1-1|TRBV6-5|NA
CASSYSGQENTEAFF
TGTGCCAGCAGTTACTCGGGCCAGGAGAACACTGAAGCTTTCTTT
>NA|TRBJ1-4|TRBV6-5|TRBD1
CASSSTGFAANEKLFF
TGTGCCAGCAGTTCGACAGGGTTCGCGGCCAATGAAAAACTGTTTTTT
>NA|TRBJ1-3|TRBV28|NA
CASSFRIGVVGNTIYF
TGTGCCAGCAGTTTCAGGATAGGGGTCGTTGGAAACACCATATATTTT
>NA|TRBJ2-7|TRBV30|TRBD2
CAWSVLGAGGEYEQYF
TGTGCCTGGAGTGTACTGGGGGCGGGAGGAGAGTACGAGCAGTACTTC
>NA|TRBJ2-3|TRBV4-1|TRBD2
CASSQDFSSGGSTDTQYF
TGCGCCAGCAGCCAAGATTTCTCGAGCGGGGGAAGCACAGATACGCAGTATTTT
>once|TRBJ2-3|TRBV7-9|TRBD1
CASSFGQGGTDTQYF
TGTGCCAGCAGCTTTGGACAGGGAGGAACAGATACGCAGTATTTT
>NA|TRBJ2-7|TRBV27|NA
CASSFSSGPMSYEQYF
TGTGCCAGCAGTTTCTCTTCAGGGCCGATGAGCTACGAGCAGTACTTC
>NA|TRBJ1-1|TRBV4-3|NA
CASSQSRSRNTEAFF
TGCGCCAGCAGCCAGTCTAGAAGCCGGAACACTGAAGCTTTCTTT
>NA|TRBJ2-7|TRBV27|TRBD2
CASSLLGTSGYSYEQYF
TGTGCCAGCAGTTTATTAGGGACTAGCGGATATTCCTACGAGCAGTACTTC
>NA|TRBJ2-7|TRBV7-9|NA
CASSWNRDETYEQYF
TGTGCCAGCAGCTGGAACCGGGACGAGACCTACGAGCAGTACTTC
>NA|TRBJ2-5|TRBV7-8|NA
CASSLVGETQYF
TGTGCCAGCAGCTTAGTAGGAGAGACCCAGTACTTC
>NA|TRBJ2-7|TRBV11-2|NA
CASSPGGGREQYF
TGTGCCAGCAGCCCGGGCGGCGGTCGGGAGCAGTACTTC
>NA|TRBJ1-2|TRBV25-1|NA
CASSPGENYGYTF
TGTGCCAGCAGCCCAGGGGAGAACTATGGCTACACCTTC
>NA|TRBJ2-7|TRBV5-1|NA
CASSLGVGSIYEQYF
TGCGCCAGCAGCTTGGGAGTAGGGAGCATCTACGAGCAGTACTTC
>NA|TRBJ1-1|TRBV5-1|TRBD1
CASSLFDRVEDTEAFF
TGCGCCAGCAGCCTCTTCGACAGGGTAGAGGACACTGAAGCTTTCTTT
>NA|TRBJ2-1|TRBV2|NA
CASSPTDEGPLGNEQFF
TGTGCCAGCAGTCCTACCGACGAGGGCCCCTTGGGCAATGAGCAGTTCTTC
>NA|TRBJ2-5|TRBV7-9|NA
CASSTFSDISEETQYF
TGTGCCAGCAGCACTTTTTCGGACATATCTGAAGAGACCCAGTACTTC
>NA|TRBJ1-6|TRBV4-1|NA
CASSQVGDLPLHF
TGCGCCAGCAGCCAAGTGGGCGATTTACCCCTCCACTTT
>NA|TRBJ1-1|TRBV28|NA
CASSFEEQNTEAFF
TGTGCCAGCAGTTTCGAGGAGCAGAACACTGAAGCTTTCTTT
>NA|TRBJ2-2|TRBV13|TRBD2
CASSNLAGVDTGELFF
TGTGCCAGCAGCAACCTAGCGGGAGTGGACACCGGGGAGCTGTTTTTT
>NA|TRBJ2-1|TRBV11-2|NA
CASTREGRLNYNEQFF
TGTGCCAGCACCCGAGAGGGTCGGCTGAACTACAATGAGCAGTTCTTC
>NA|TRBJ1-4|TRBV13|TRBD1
CASSATTGGVFEKLFF
TGTGCCAGCAGCGCCACGACAGGGGGCGTGTTTGAAAAACTGTTTTTT
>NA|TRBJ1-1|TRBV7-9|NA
CASSLVRGGYTEAFF
TGTGCCAGCAGCTTAGTGAGGGGAGGGTACACTGAAGCTTTCTTT
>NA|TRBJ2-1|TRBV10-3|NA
CAIMRDVNEQFF
TGTGCCATCATGCGGGATGTCAATGAGCAGTTCTTC
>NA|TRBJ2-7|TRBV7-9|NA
CASSANRDRVF
TGTGCCAGCAGCGCCAACCGGGACCGTGTGTTC
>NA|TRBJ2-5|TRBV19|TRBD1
CASSIGGQRGETQYF
TGTGCCAGTAGTATAGGGGGACAGAGGGGTGAGACCCAGTACTTC
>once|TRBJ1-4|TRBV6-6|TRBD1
CASSRGQGSEKLFF
TGTGCCAGCAGTCGCGGACAGGGGAGCGAAAAACTGTTTTTT
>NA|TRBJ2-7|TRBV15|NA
CATSSGEGSEQYF
TGTGCCACCAGCAGTGGCGAGGGCAGCGAGCAGTACTTC
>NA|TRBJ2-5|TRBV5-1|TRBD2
CASSQGTRSQETQYF
TGCGCCAGCAGCCAAGGGACTAGATCCCAAGAGACCCAGTACTTC
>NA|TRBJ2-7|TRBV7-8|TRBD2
CASSLAYLSGRDNYEQYF
TGTGCCAGCAGCTTAGCTTACCTAAGCGGGAGAGACAACTACGAGCAGTACTTC
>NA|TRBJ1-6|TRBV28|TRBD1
CASSPGTANNSPLHF
TGTGCCAGCAGTCCTGGGACAGCGAATAATTCACCCCTCCACTTT
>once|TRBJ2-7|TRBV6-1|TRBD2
CASSQGLAFSEQYF
TGTGCCAGCAGTCAGGGACTAGCGTTCTCCGAGCAGTACTTC
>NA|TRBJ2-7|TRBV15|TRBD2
CATSSLAGGPYEQYF
TGTGCCACCAGCAGCCTAGCGGGAGGGCCCTACGAGCAGTACTTC
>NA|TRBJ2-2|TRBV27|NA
CASSSGAPGELFF
TGTGCCAGCAGTTCCGGGGCCCCCGGGGAGCTGTTTTTT
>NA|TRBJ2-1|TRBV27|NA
CASSLIKPGQLDEQFF
TGTGCCAGCAGTCTGATAAAACCGGGACAACTGGATGAGCAGTTCTTC